These T cell receptor beta chains were read from a single sample in a study of T cell changes during pregnancy in multiple sclerosis. Measured with immunoSEQ multiplex PCR; TCRdb has only the in-frame clones, and not every one. The table shows under 50,000 clones, with 80% to 90% occurring only once. The sample here was CD4+ T cells from peripheral blood mononuclear cells, taken after pregnancy. These receptors came from a female donor with multiple sclerosis, enrolled in a pregnancy study. Both conserved end residues are part of each CDR3. D genes are given only for firm matches. The size field is filled for only some rows; it gives once, few, many or a size class.

V: TRBV5-1
D: TRBD1
size: .
J: TRBJ2-3
DNA: TGCGCCAGCAGCTTGTGGGACAGGGACTCAGATACGCAGTATTTT
CDR3: CASSLWDRDSDTQYF

V: TRBV20-1
D: TRBD2
size: many
J: TRBJ2-5
DNA: TGCAGTGGGGGGGGGCAAGAGACCCAGTACTTC
CDR3: CSGGGQETQYF

V: TRBV7-3
D: TRBD1
size: .
J: TRBJ2-2
DNA: TGTGCCAGCAGCTCAAACACCGGGACAGTCACCGGGGAGCTGTTTTTT
CDR3: CASSSNTGTVTGELFF

V: TRBV6-6
D: TRBD1
size: .
J: TRBJ2-7
DNA: TGTGCCAGCAGTTCTCAGACAGGGGGCGAGCAGTACTTC
CDR3: CASSSQTGGEQYF

V: TRBV7-2
D: TRBD1
size: .
J: TRBJ1-5
DNA: TGTGCCAGCAGCTTATCGGGGCAGGGGGCATATCAGCCCCAGCATTTT
CDR3: CASSLSGQGAYQPQHF

V: TRBV5-1
D: .
size: .
J: TRBJ1-3
DNA: TGCGCCAGCAGCCCCCGAGGAGGGACTGGAAACACCATATATTTT
CDR3: CASSPRGGTGNTIYF

V: TRBV30
D: .
size: .
J: TRBJ2-3
DNA: TGTGCCTGGAGCCTGACAACAGATACGCAGTATTTT
CDR3: CAWSLTTDTQYF

V: TRBV4-1
D: TRBD1
size: .
J: TRBJ1-2
DNA: TGCGCCAGCAGCCAAGCGGAGTCGGGACAGGGGTTTCGTGGCTACACCTTC
CDR3: CASSQAESGQGFRGYTF

V: TRBV5-1
D: TRBD1
size: once
J: TRBJ2-3
DNA: TGCGCCAGCAGCTCACAGACAGGGCTCACAGATACGCAGTATTTT
CDR3: CASSSQTGLTDTQYF

V: TRBV5-1
D: .
size: .
J: TRBJ2-1
DNA: TGCGCCAGCAGCTTGGTACCTAACTACAATGAGCAGTTCTTC
CDR3: CASSLVPNYNEQFF

V: TRBV18
D: .
size: .
J: TRBJ1-4
DNA: TGTGCCAGCTCTCCCCCTGGGGGGAATGAAAAACTGTTTTTT
CDR3: CASSPPGGNEKLFF

V: TRBV5-1
D: TRBD2
size: .
J: TRBJ2-1
DNA: TGCGCCAGCGCCGTCGTGGGAGGGGCCTACAATGAGCAGTTCTTC
CDR3: CASAVVGGAYNEQFF

V: TRBV19
D: .
size: .
J: TRBJ2-7
DNA: TGTGCCAGTAGTATGGACTCTACCTACGAGCAGTACTTC
CDR3: CASSMDSTYEQYF

V: TRBV29-1
D: .
size: .
J: TRBJ2-3
DNA: TGCAGCGTTGAACCTTCGCAGTATTTT
CDR3: CSVEPSQYF

V: TRBV28
D: .
size: .
J: TRBJ2-3
DNA: TGTGCCAGCAGTTTAGAGCGGACTAGCACAGATACGCAGTATTTT
CDR3: CASSLERTSTDTQYF

V: TRBV6-5
D: .
size: .
J: TRBJ2-1
DNA: TGTGCCAGCGGAAGACTTGTCTACAATGAGCAGTTCTTC
CDR3: CASGRLVYNEQFF

V: TRBV7-2
D: .
size: .
J: TRBJ2-7
DNA: TGTGCCAGCAGCTTCGTCCGGGTCTCCGAGCAGTACTTC
CDR3: CASSFVRVSEQYF

V: TRBV10-3
D: TRBD2
size: .
J: TRBJ2-7
DNA: TGTGCCATCAGTGAGGGACTAGCGGAGGAGCAGTACTTC
CDR3: CAISEGLAEEQYF

V: TRBV19
D: .
size: few
J: TRBJ1-1
DNA: TGTGCCAGTAGTATGGGGGGGGGCGCTGAAGCTTTCTTT
CDR3: CASSMGGGAEAFF

V: TRBV7-2
D: .
size: .
J: TRBJ1-5
DNA: TGTGCCAGCAGCTTTTACGGGGGTAAGGATCAGCCCCAGCATTTT
CDR3: CASSFYGGKDQPQHF

V: TRBV5-4
D: TRBD1
size: .
J: TRBJ1-1
DNA: TGTGCCAGCAGCTTGGTGGGACAGGGGGGCACTGAAGCTTTCTTT
CDR3: CASSLVGQGGTEAFF

V: TRBV27
D: .
size: once
J: TRBJ2-3
DNA: TGTGCCAGCAAAGACTCCCAACCCTTGGATACGCAGTATTTT
CDR3: CASKDSQPLDTQYF

V: TRBV5-4
D: .
size: .
J: TRBJ1-1
DNA: TGTGCCAGCAGCTACGCACAGGGCTCGAACACTGAAGCTTTCTTT
CDR3: CASSYAQGSNTEAFF

V: TRBV4-3
D: TRBD1
size: .
J: TRBJ1-5
DNA: TGCGCCAGCAGCCAAGAAGGGACAGGGAATCAGCCCCAGCATTTT
CDR3: CASSQEGTGNQPQHF

V: TRBV9
D: .
size: .
J: TRBJ1-2
DNA: TGTGCCAGCAGCGTAGTCCACGGCTATGGCTACACCTTC
CDR3: CASSVVHGYGYTF

V: TRBV18
D: TRBD2
size: .
J: TRBJ2-3
DNA: TGTGCCAGCTCACCATCGGGGGGATGGAGCACAGATACGCAGTATTTT
CDR3: CASSPSGGWSTDTQYF

V: TRBV10-3
D: TRBD1
size: once
J: TRBJ1-4
DNA: TGTGCCATCAGTGAGTCAGGGGGCAATGTCGAAAAACTGTTTTTT
CDR3: CAISESGGNVEKLFF

V: TRBV5-5
D: .
size: .
J: TRBJ1-3
DNA: TGTGCCAGCAGCTTGGTGGCCGTTTCCACTGGAAACACCATATATTTT
CDR3: CASSLVAVSTGNTIYF

V: TRBV28
D: .
size: .
J: TRBJ1-2
DNA: TGTGCCAGCAGTTTAGGGCAAGACGCGGGCTACACCTTC
CDR3: CASSLGQDAGYTF

V: TRBV7-2
D: .
size: .
J: TRBJ1-1
DNA: TGTGCCAGCAGCGTAAACACCATGAACACTGAAGCTTTCTTT
CDR3: CASSVNTMNTEAFF

V: TRBV11-3
D: TRBD2
size: .
J: TRBJ2-3
DNA: TGTGCCAGCAGCGCCCAGACTAGCGGGAGGACAGATACGCAGTATTTT
CDR3: CASSAQTSGRTDTQYF

V: TRBV2
D: .
size: .
J: TRBJ2-7
DNA: TGTGCCAGCAGTCCTCCGACTCCGCGCGAGCAGTACTTC
CDR3: CASSPPTPREQYF

V: TRBV5-4
D: .
size: .
J: TRBJ2-7
DNA: TGTGCCAGCAGCACTGGTGGCCGTGCTACGGCGGCCGAGCAGTACTTC
CDR3: CASSTGGRATAAEQYF

V: TRBV7-9
D: TRBD2
size: .
J: TRBJ2-3
DNA: TGTGCCAGCAGCTTAGGGCTAGCGGGAGTGAGGGATACGCAGTATTTT
CDR3: CASSLGLAGVRDTQYF

V: TRBV28
D: TRBD2
size: .
J: TRBJ2-6
DNA: TGTGCCAGCAGTGCGGGAGGACAGCTAAGCTCTGGGGCCAACGTCCTGACTTTC
CDR3: CASSAGGQLSSGANVLTF

V: TRBV5-1
D: .
size: .
J: TRBJ2-2
DNA: TGCGCCAGCAGCTACATAACCCAGGGCCCCGGGGAGCTGTTTTTT
CDR3: CASSYITQGPGELFF

V: TRBV2
D: .
size: .
J: TRBJ1-1
DNA: TGTGCCAGCAGTGCGTACAGGGTGAACACTGAAGCTTTCTTT
CDR3: CASSAYRVNTEAFF

V: TRBV28
D: TRBD1
size: .
J: TRBJ2-5
DNA: TGTGCCAGCAATCGACAGGGTAGGGAGACCCAGTACTTC
CDR3: CASNRQGRETQYF

V: TRBV28
D: .
size: once
J: TRBJ2-4
DNA: TGTGCCAGCAGTTCCTCTGGACTCGAAGGAGGAAACATTCAGTACTTC
CDR3: CASSSSGLEGGNIQYF

V: TRBV27
D: TRBD1
size: .
J: TRBJ2-3
DNA: TGTGCCAGCAGTTCAGGACAGGGGGCAACAGATACGCAGTATTTT
CDR3: CASSSGQGATDTQYF

V: TRBV10-2
D: .
size: .
J: TRBJ2-3
DNA: TGCGCCAGCAGTGAGTGGTCCGGTCCAGATACGCAGTATTTT
CDR3: CASSEWSGPDTQYF

V: TRBV19
D: .
size: .
J: TRBJ1-1
DNA: TGTGCCAGTAGTATGTCCAGGGGCATACCCCTAACTGAAGCTTTCTTT
CDR3: CASSMSRGIPLTEAFF

V: TRBV6-6
D: TRBD1
size: medium-sized
J: TRBJ1-5
DNA: TGTGCCAGCAGTGAGACAGGGACTAGCAATCAGCCCCAGCATTTT
CDR3: CASSETGTSNQPQHF

V: TRBV30
D: .
size: .
J: TRBJ1-1
DNA: TGTGCCTGGAGTTCCGATCTAATGCCGAACACTGAAGCTTTCTTT
CDR3: CAWSSDLMPNTEAFF

V: TRBV9
D: .
size: .
J: TRBJ1-1
DNA: TGTGCCAGCAGCGGGCTGGGGGGGGTGAACACTGAAGCTTTCTTT
CDR3: CASSGLGGVNTEAFF

V: TRBV10-1
D: .
size: .
J: TRBJ2-1
DNA: TGCGCCAGCAGCCTTTGGTTGGCCGGGGAGCAGTTCTTC
CDR3: CASSLWLAGEQFF